The present TCR beta chain was sequenced within a study of shared clonotypes between healthy human individuals. Regarding this clone: Distinct nucleotide sequences in the sample also encode this CDR3.

Every subset had its genomic DNA shared out evenly among several immunoSEQ plates. Libraries were prepared by immunoSEQ multiplex PCR; TCRdb keeps only in-frame clonotypes and omits some of them. This sample yields about half a million clones, of which around 73% are seen a single time; around 13% belongs to the top ten. V dropped 0 bases and J dropped 4 bases, with 7 bases sitting between them. CDR3 size: 12 residues. Per germline, CDR1 GTSNPN and CDR2 SVGIG (reference sequence). This receptor was obtained from a woman in her thirties or forties in good health. Some clones in this sample may be carry-over from other donors' samples. The chain links TRBV30 to TRBJ2-7, with TRBD2 as a possible D gene (6 bases). Sequences were obtained from PBMCs. This chain's CDR3 is CAWSVGGYEQYF. The CDR3 region has the DNA TGTGCCTGGAGTGTCGGAGGGTACGAGCAGTACTTC.